These 2 T cell receptor beta chains originate from one sample sequenced in a study of cytomegalovirus exposure and HLA in healthy donors. PCR primers comprised 60 Vbeta and 13 Jbeta primers. Sequencing used immunoSEQ multiplex PCR; TCRdb keeps in-frame clones, though not all of them. The table has tens of thousands of clones, almost 75% seen once; the top ten hold 5.4%. Sequencing was carried out using PBMCs. The source is a man aged 45 to 65 in good health and CMV-seronegative.

The chain recombines TRBV9 with TRBJ2-7; 7 bases map to TRBD2. Germline lookup yields CDR1 SGDLS and CDR2 YYNGEE. This CDR3 has 15 amino acids. The V and J ends lost 0 bases and 6 bases, in that order; junction bases with no gene match: 9. CDR3: CASSVGGRGFGEQYF. The DNA for the CDR3 is TGTGCCAGCAGCGTAGGAGGGCGGGGGTTCGGCGAGCAGTACTTC.

CDR3 nucleotide sequence: TGTGCCAGCAGCGGGACAGGGGTTCAGCCCCAGCATTTT. This codes for CASSGTGVQPQHF. The chain carries TRBV6-1 and TRBJ1-5, with 10 positions matching TRBD1. V dropped 6 bases and J dropped 6; count of bases not matched to a gene: 2. This CDR3 has 13 amino acids. Germline CDR1 reads MNHNS; CDR2 reads SASEGT.